This is a list of T cell receptor beta chains from one sample in a study of Ad26.COV2.S vaccination and SARS-CoV-2 variants. Method: immunoSEQ multiplex PCR; TCRdb's copy keeps in-frame clones and lacks some. The table has roughly 700,000 clones, 80% to 90% seen once; the top ten hold roughly 1.5%. The specimen comprised peripheral blood, sampled in a trial of Ad26.COV2.S vaccine versus placebo. Receptor source: a person aged 18-60 years who received the Ad26.COV2.S COVID-19 vaccine or a placebo. Each CDR3 is given with its conserved first and last residue. The D gene is left open where the match is weak. Size values are once, few and many counts, or a class for expanded clones, and some rows have none.

V gene	clone size	J gene	D gene	CDR3 protein	CDR3 DNA
TRBV12-3/TRBV12-4	.	TRBJ1-2	.	CASKRGATGGYTF	TGTGCCAGCAAAAGGGGGGCTACAGGTGGCTACACCTTC
TRBV5-1	.	TRBJ2-5	.	CASSSRQGWETQYF	TGCGCCAGCAGCTCGCGCCAGGGATGGGAGACCCAGTACTTC
TRBV6-2/TRBV6-3	.	TRBJ2-7	.	CASSYPGPLYEQYF	TGTGCCAGCAGTTACCCGGGGCCGCTCTACGAGCAGTACTTC
TRBV7-9	.	TRBJ2-7	TRBD2	CASSSESSSGPHYEQYF	TGTGCCAGCAGCTCAGAGAGCTCTAGCGGACCCCACTACGAGCAGTACTTC
TRBV30	.	TRBJ1-5	TRBD1	CAWDRGNQPQHF	TGTGCCTGGGACAGGGGCAATCAGCCCCAGCATTTT
TRBV9	.	TRBJ1-3	.	CASSGGGNTIYF	TGTGCCAGCAGCGGAGGGGGTAACACCATATATTTT
TRBV30	.	TRBJ2-5	.	CAWSYPRVRETQYF	TGTGCCTGGTCCTACCCCAGGGTTCGAGAGACCCAGTACTTC
TRBV6-5	few	TRBJ1-2	.	CASSYGMSYGYTF	TGTGCCAGCAGTTACGGGATGAGCTATGGCTACACCTTC
TRBV18	.	TRBJ2-7	TRBD2	CATRGTSGVSQYF	TGTGCCACCCGGGGGACTAGCGGGGTTTCGCAGTACTTC
TRBV10-3	.	TRBJ1-5	.	CAISESLNSNQPQHF	TGTGCCATCAGTGAGTCATTAAATAGCAATCAGCCCCAGCATTTT
TRBV6-5	.	TRBJ1-1	.	CASGLMNTEAFF	TGTGCCAGCGGTCTCATGAACACTGAAGCTTTCTTT
TRBV5-6	few	TRBJ1-2	TRBD1	CASSWGTVANYGYTF	TGTGCCAGCAGCTGGGGGACAGTAGCTAACTATGGCTACACCTTC
TRBV7-2	.	TRBJ2-1	.	CASSSDYGYNEQFF	TGTGCCAGCAGCTCCGACTACGGCTACAATGAGCAGTTCTTC
TRBV12-3/TRBV12-4	.	TRBJ2-3	.	CASSIKGTDTQYF	TGTGCCAGCAGTATTAAGGGCACAGATACGCAGTATTTT
TRBV30	.	TRBJ1-6	TRBD1	CAWTRDRALSPLHF	TGTGCCTGGACCCGGGACAGGGCCCTCTCACCCCTCCACTTT
TRBV15	.	TRBJ2-2	.	CATSTGSSGRYTGELFF	TGTGCCACCAGCACCGGGTCGTCGGGGCGATACACCGGGGAGCTGTTTTTT
TRBV2	.	TRBJ2-3	TRBD1	CASSRGQRTQYF	TGTGCCAGCAGCAGGGGACAGAGAACGCAGTATTTT
TRBV3-1/TRBV3-2	once	TRBJ2-3	.	CASSQDLGSGADTQYF	TGTGCCAGCAGCCAAGATTTGGGATCTGGCGCAGATACGCAGTATTTT
TRBV19	.	TRBJ2-3	TRBD2	CASKDIGTSGADTQYF	TGTGCCAGCAAAGACATCGGGACTAGCGGGGCAGATACGCAGTATTTT
TRBV6-9	few	TRBJ1-1	.	CPRGGPGAFF	TGTCCAAGGGGGGGGCCCGGGGCTTTCTTT
TRBV7-2	.	TRBJ1-3	TRBD1	CASSNYRGSPAGNTIYF	TGTGCCAGCAGCAATTACAGGGGAAGTCCGGCTGGAAACACCATATATTTT
TRBV30	few	TRBJ2-7	.	CAWSRVSYEQYF	TGTGCCTGGAGCAGGGTTTCCTACGAGCAGTACTTC
TRBV6-1	few	TRBJ1-5	TRBD1	CASSETGESNQPQHF	TGTGCCAGCAGTGAGACAGGGGAAAGCAATCAGCCCCAGCATTTT
TRBV27	.	TRBJ1-5	.	CASSLEIAGDSNQPQHF	TGTGCCAGCAGTTTAGAGATCGCAGGGGATAGCAATCAGCCCCAGCATTTT
TRBV7-6	.	TRBJ2-1	TRBD2	CASSRTRLAGDNEQFF	TGTGCCAGCAGCCGAACTCGGCTAGCGGGAGACAATGAGCAGTTCTTC
TRBV7-3	.	TRBJ2-4	TRBD2	CASSQGLAEKNIQYF	TGTGCCAGCAGCCAGGGACTAGCGGAAAAAAACATTCAGTACTTC
TRBV19	.	TRBJ2-3	.	CASSIVAGLGTDTQYF	TGTGCCAGTAGTATAGTGGCAGGCCTCGGGACAGATACGCAGTATTTT
TRBV27	.	TRBJ1-1	.	CASSTRDRHKAFF	TGTGCCAGCAGTACCCGCGACAGGCATAAAGCTTTCTTT
TRBV12-3/TRBV12-4	.	TRBJ1-1	.	CASSFRGGEAFF	TGTGCCAGCAGTTTTAGAGGAGGTGAAGCTTTCTTT
TRBV12-5	few	TRBJ2-7	.	CASGLGYEQYF	TGTGCTAGTGGTTTGGGCTACGAGCAGTACTTC
TRBV6-2/TRBV6-3	.	TRBJ1-1	TRBD1	CASSTGDRGRHLNTEAFF	TGTGCCAGCAGCACCGGCGACAGGGGGCGACACCTGAACACTGAAGCTTTCTTT
TRBV30	.	TRBJ1-1	.	CAWRTSGNTEAFF	TGTGCCTGGAGAACCTCAGGGAACACTGAAGCTTTCTTT
TRBV5-1	.	TRBJ2-5	TRBD1	CASSISSGGAQETQYF	TGCGCCAGCAGTATATCCTCAGGGGGAGCACAAGAGACCCAGTACTTC
TRBV4-1	.	TRBJ1-2	.	CASSPDLARFYGYTF	TGCGCCAGCAGCCCCGATTTGGCCAGGTTTTATGGCTACACCTTC
TRBV7-8	.	TRBJ2-3	.	CASSPKDIPGTDTQYF	TGTGCCAGCAGCCCGAAGGACATCCCGGGCACAGATACGCAGTATTTT
TRBV19	.	TRBJ1-1	.	CASSMIGNTEAFF	TGTGCCAGTAGTATGATCGGGAACACTGAAGCTTTCTTT
TRBV7-3	.	TRBJ2-2	.	CASSSTTNTGELFF	TGTGCCAGCAGCTCCACAACGAACACCGGGGAGCTGTTTTTT
TRBV9	once	TRBJ2-1	TRBD2	CASSETSANYNEQFF	TGTGCCAGCAGCGAAACTAGCGCAAACTACAATGAGCAGTTCTTC
TRBV19	.	TRBJ1-1	.	CASSIKGRGEAFF	TGTGCCAGTAGTATAAAGGGGCGAGGGGAAGCTTTCTTT
TRBV4-3	.	TRBJ2-4	.	CASSQATEGPLAKNIQYF	TGCGCCAGCAGCCAAGCCACGGAGGGCCCCCTAGCCAAAAACATTCAGTACTTC
TRBV12-3/TRBV12-4	.	TRBJ1-2	.	CASSLGGNYGYTF	TGTGCCAGCAGTTTGGGTGGTAACTATGGCTACACCTTC
TRBV14	.	TRBJ2-6	.	CASSLGPVSGANVLTF	TGTGCCAGCAGCCTCGGCCCCGTCTCTGGGGCCAACGTCCTGACTTTC
TRBV6-6	few	TRBJ1-3	.	CASSYSITFSGNTIYF	TGTGCCAGCAGTTACTCGATTACATTCTCTGGAAACACCATATATTTT
TRBV7-8	.	TRBJ2-3	TRBD2	CASSSLFSTGGRTDTQYF	TGTGCCAGCAGCTCGCTTTTTAGCACGGGAGGGAGGACAGATACGCAGTATTTT